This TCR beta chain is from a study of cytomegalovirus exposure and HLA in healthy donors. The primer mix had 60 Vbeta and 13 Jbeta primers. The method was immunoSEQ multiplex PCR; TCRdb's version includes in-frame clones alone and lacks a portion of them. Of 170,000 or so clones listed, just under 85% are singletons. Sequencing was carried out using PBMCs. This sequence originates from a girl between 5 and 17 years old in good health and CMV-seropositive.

In nucleotides, the CDR3 is TGTGCCAGCGTGACAGGGTCGAACACTGAAGCTTTCTTT. The encoded protein is CASVTGSNTEAFF. This chain joins TRBV6-6 and TRBJ1-1; 7 nucleotides agree with TRBD1. V was pared by 8 bases and J by 1 base, with 4 bases of the junction left unmatched. Per germline, CDR1 MNHNY and CDR2 SVGAGI (reference sequence). The CDR3 sequence is 13 residues long.